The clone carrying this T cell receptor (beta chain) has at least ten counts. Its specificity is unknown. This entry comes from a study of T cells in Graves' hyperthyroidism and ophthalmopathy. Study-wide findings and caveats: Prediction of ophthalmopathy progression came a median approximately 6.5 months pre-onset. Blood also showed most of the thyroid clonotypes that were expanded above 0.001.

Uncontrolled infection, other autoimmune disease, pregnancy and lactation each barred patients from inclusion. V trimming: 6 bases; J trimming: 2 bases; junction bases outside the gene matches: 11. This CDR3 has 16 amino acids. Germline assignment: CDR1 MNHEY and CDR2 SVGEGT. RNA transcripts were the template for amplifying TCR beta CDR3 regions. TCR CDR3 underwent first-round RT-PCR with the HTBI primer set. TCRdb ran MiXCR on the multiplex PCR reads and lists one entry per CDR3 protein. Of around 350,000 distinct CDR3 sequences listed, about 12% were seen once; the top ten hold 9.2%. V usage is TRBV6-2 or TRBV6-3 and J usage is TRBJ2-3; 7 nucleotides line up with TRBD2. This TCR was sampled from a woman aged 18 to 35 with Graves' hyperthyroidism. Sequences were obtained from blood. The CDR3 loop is CASSPPQAGLTDTQYF. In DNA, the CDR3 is TGTGCCAGCAGCCCCCCCCAAGCGGGGCTCACAGATACGCAGTATTTT.